Shown below are 16 T cell receptor beta chains from a single sample sequenced in a study of technical replicates of blood from several donors. Libraries were prepared by immunoSEQ multiplex PCR; TCRdb keeps only in-frame clonotypes and omits some of them. The sample consists of about 84,000 clones, 97% of them appearing once. The sample consisted of T cells isolated from PBMCs. The receptors were gathered from a human donor in good health.

The chain couples TRBV5-1 to TRBJ2-7; D unresolved. From germline, CDR1 is SGHRS and CDR2 YFSETQ. The V end lost 4 bases, the J end lost 0 bases, and 8 bases lay between the germline ends. This CDR3 has 13 residues. CDR3 bases: TGCGCCAGCAGCGTCCCGAGCTCCTACGAGCAGTACTTC. Residues: CASSVPSSYEQYF.

The chain links TRBV18 to TRBJ2-1, with 12 bases lining up with TRBD2. The V gene end was trimmed by 2 bases and the J gene end by 10 bases; junction bases not matched to a gene: 6. In germline, CDR1 is KGHSH, CDR2 LQKENI. This CDR3 has 15 residues. CDR3 DNA sequence: TGTGCCAGCTCACCAGGCCTAGCGGGAGGGGTGGAGCAGTTCTTC. It encodes CASSPGLAGGVEQFF.

The chain has TRBV30 and TRBJ2-1, with TRBD2 matching over 7 bases. The CDR3 is 19 residues long. J lost 2 bases, V lost 5 bases, and 21 bases had no gene match. The V gene's germline CDR1 is GTSNPN and CDR2 SVGIG (reference sequence). The CDR3 reads CAWLFPGTIDSRTYNEQFF. DNA of the CDR3: TGTGCCTGGCTATTCCCCGGGACTATCGATTCGCGGACCTACAATGAGCAGTTCTTC. Complete variable domain (other parts from reference TRBV30 and TRBJ2-1): SQTIHQWPATLVQPVGSPLSLECTVEGTSNPNLYWYRQAAGRGLQLLFYSVGIGQISSEVPQNLSASRPQDRQFILSSKKLLLSDSGFYLCAWLFPGTIDSRTYNEQFFGPGTRLTVL.

V usage is TRBV7-6 and J usage is TRBJ1-4; a weak D match, TRBD1 (6 bases). Trimming stripped 5 bases from V and 1 base from J, with 14 bases between. This CDR3 comprises 16 residues. From germline, CDR1 is SGHVS and CDR2 FNYEAQ. CDR3 bases: TGTGCCAGCAGCCTCGAGTCACAGGGAACTAATGAAAAACTGTTTTTT. It is translated as CASSLESQGTNEKLFF.

The chain combines TRBV7-8 with TRBJ1-1, with D perhaps matching TRBD1 (6 bases). V was pared by 1 base and J by 0 bases, with 18 bases between. This CDR3 spans 18 amino acids. Germline values: CDR1 SGHVS, CDR2 FQNEAQ. CDR3 DNA: TGTGCCAGCAGCTTAGGGGGATCCCACAGGGTTATGAACACTGAAGCTTTCTTT. Its translation: CASSLGGSHRVMNTEAFF.

The chain carries TRBV28 and TRBJ2-7, with 8 bases aligning to TRBD2. Losses at the gene ends were 5 bases for V and 0 bases for J; bases not matched to a gene: 9. The CDR3 is made up of 16 amino acids. Germline assignment: CDR1 MDHEN and CDR2 SYDVKM. This CDR3 reads CASSPMTSDYSYEQYF. In nucleotides, the CDR3 is TGTGCCAGCAGTCCCATGACTAGCGATTACTCCTACGAGCAGTACTTC.

The chain is built from TRBV10-1 and TRBJ2-2; no clear D. Germline V gives CDR1 WNHNN, CDR2 SYGVQD (reference sequence). Trimming pared 5 bases from V and 0 bases from J, leaving 10 bases between. This CDR3 has 15 residues. The CDR3 DNA is TGCGCCAGCAGTACTTATACTACGAACACCGGGGAGCTGTTTTTT. Protein sequence: CASSTYTTNTGELFF.

The rearrangement uses TRBV27 and TRBJ2-5; D not resolved. Germline lookup yields CDR1 MNHEY and CDR2 SMNVEV (reference sequence). V was cut by 6 bases and J by 3 bases, with 11 bases left in between. CDR3 length: 13 residues. In DNA, the CDR3 is TGTGCCAGCAGGCCCAGTGGTGAAGAGACCCAGTACTTC. This encodes CASRPSGEETQYF.

This clone showed up just once. The rearrangement links TRBV2 to TRBJ1-6, with no clear D. Germline CDR1 is SNHLY and CDR2 is FYNNEI. V was cut by 10 bases and J by 14 bases, with 21 bases left in between. CDR3 length: 13 residues. CDR3 DNA: TGTGCCACTCAAGGAGAGGACTTATTCACCCTCCACTTT. It encodes CATQGEDLFTLHF.

This CDR3 reads CASSYRGGRGINQETQYF. CDR3 nucleotide sequence: TGCGCCAGCAGCTACCGAGGGGGCCGGGGCATTAACCAAGAGACCCAGTACTTC. V gene TRBV5-1 combines with J gene TRBJ2-5; 7 bases map to TRBD1. Germline assignment: CDR1 SGHRS and CDR2 YFSETQ. The trim removed 3 bases at V and 0 bases at J, leaving 14 bases unmatched. CDR3 length equals 18 residues.

V is TRBV2 and J is TRBJ2-2; possibly TRBD2 for D (6 bases). V was clipped by 3 bases and J by 0 bases, with 8 bases between them. The CDR3 covers 15 residues. CDR1 and CDR2 (germline): SNHLY, FYNNEI. The CDR3 loop is CASSEGGPNTGELFF. CDR3 nucleotides: TGTGCCAGCAGTGAGGGGGGTCCGAACACCGGGGAGCTGTTTTTT.

This clone occurred once. This chain joins TRBV18 and TRBJ2-5; D not resolved. The CDR3 has 14 residues. Germline CDR1 and CDR2: KGHSH and LQKENI. The V end lost 2 bases, the J end lost 1 base, and 8 bases lay between the germline ends. CDR3: CASSPSQAQETQYF. The CDR3 DNA reads as TGTGCCAGCTCACCAAGCCAAGCCCAAGAGACCCAGTACTTC.

The CDR3 spells CASSLRQDQETQYF. The CDR3 DNA sequence: TGTGCCAGCAGTCTCCGACAGGACCAAGAGACCCAGTACTTC. The chain links TRBV6-5 to TRBJ2-5, with D possibly TRBD1 on 6 matching bases. The CDR3 contains 14 residues. V lost 5 bases and J 0 bases, leaving 10 bases between the germline ends. Germline CDR1 and CDR2: MNHEY and SVGAGI.

This clone was observed a few times. The V and J genes are TRBV6-4 and TRBJ2-1; 11 bases map to TRBD1. Germline CDR1 and CDR2: MRHNA and SNTAGT. The junction had 4 bases not matched to a gene; V was cut back by 2 bases and J by 7 bases. The CDR3 contains 15 residues. CDR3 bases: TGTGCCAGCAGTGACAGGGGACAGGGGGTGAATGAGCAGTTCTTC. Protein sequence: CASSDRGQGVNEQFF.

The chain has TRBV6-5 and TRBJ2-2; D is undetermined. This CDR3 is built from 15 residues. Trimming cost V 0 bases and J 1 base, with 6 bases left between them. Germline CDR1 MNHEY, CDR2 SVGAGI. The CDR3 DNA reads TGTGCCAGCAGTTACTCGAGACAGAACACCGGGGAGCTGTTTTTT. Amino acid sequence: CASSYSRQNTGELFF.

This clone has a single count. The CDR3: CASSARSDRLGQYF. The CDR3 bases are TGCGCCAGCAGCGCAAGATCGGACAGACTTGGGCAGTACTTC. The chain joins TRBV5-1 to TRBJ2-7; tentative D call: TRBD1 (6 bases). CDR1 is SGHRS, CDR2 YFSETQ, per germline. The ends were cut back, 4 bases at V and 9 bases at J, with 20 bases in the middle. This CDR3 spans 14 amino acids.